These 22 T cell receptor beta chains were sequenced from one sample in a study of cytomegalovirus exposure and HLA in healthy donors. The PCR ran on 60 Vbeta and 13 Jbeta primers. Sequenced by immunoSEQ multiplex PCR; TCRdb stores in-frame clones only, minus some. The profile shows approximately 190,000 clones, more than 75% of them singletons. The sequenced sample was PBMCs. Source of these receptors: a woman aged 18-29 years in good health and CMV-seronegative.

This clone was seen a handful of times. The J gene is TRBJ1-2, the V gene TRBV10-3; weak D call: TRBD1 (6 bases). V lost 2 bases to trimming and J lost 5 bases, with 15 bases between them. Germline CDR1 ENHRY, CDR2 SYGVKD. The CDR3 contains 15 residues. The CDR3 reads CAISESPRDTYGYTF. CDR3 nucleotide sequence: TGTGCCATCAGTGAGAGCCCCCGGGACACTTATGGCTACACCTTC.

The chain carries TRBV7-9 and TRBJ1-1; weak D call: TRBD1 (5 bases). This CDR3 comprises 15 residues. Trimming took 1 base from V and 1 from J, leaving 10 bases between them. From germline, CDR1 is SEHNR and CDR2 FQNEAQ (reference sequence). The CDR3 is CASSLVPRENTEAFF. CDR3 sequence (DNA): TGTGCCAGCAGCTTAGTACCCAGGGAGAACACTGAAGCTTTCTTT.

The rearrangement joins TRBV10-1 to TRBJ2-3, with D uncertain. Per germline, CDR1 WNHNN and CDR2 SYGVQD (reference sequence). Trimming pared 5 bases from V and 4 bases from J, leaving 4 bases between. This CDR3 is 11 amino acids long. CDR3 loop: CASSRSDTQYF. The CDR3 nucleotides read TGCGCCAGCAGTCGGTCAGATACGCAGTATTTT.

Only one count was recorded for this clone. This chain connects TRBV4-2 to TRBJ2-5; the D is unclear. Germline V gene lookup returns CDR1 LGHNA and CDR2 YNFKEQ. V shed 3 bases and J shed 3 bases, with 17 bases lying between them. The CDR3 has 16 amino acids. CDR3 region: CASSHRRLQAKETQYF. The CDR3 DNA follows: TGTGCCAGCAGCCATAGGCGTCTGCAGGCCAAAGAGACCCAGTACTTC.

CDR3 DNA sequence: TGTGCCAGCAGCTCCCCGCTGGGGGCAAAAAACATTCAGTACTTC. Translating gives CASSSPLGAKNIQYF. The chain joins TRBV7-9 to TRBJ2-4, with D possibly TRBD1 on 6 matching bases. The CDR3 contains 15 residues. The V gene lost 4 bases and the J gene lost 4 bases, with 14 bases spanning the gap. Germline V gene sequence: CDR1 SEHNR, CDR2 FQNEAQ (reference sequence).

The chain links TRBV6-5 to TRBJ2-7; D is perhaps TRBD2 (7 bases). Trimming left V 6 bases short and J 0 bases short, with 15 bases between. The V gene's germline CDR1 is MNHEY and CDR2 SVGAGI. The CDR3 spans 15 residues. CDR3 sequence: CASRGGDAPSYEQYF. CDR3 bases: TGTGCCAGCAGAGGGGGGGACGCCCCCTCCTACGAGCAGTACTTC.

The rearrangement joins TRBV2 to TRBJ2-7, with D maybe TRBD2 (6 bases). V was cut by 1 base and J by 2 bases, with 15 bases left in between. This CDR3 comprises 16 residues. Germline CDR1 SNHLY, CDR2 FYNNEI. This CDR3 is CASSEGLAKWTYEQYF. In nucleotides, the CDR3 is TGTGCCAGCAGTGAAGGGCTAGCGAAATGGACCTACGAGCAGTACTTC.

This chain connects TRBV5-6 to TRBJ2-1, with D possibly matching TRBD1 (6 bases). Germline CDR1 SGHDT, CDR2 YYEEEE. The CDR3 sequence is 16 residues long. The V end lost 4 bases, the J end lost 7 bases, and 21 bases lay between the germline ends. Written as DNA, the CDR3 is TGTGCCAGCAGCCCCGTGGTTGGGCAGGGGTGGAATGAGCAGTTCTTC. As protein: CASSPVVGQGWNEQFF.

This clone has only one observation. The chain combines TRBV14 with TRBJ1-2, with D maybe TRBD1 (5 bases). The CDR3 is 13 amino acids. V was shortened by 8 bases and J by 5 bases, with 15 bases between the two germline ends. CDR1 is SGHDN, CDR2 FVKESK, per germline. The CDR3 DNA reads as TGTGCCAGCCGGGTCGCGGGGGGATATGGCTACACCTTC. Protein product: CASRVAGGYGYTF.

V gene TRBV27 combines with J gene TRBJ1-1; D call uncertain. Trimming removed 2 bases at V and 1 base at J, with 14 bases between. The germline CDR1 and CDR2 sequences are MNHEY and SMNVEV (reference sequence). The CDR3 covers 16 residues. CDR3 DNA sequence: TGTGCCAGCAGTTTACCCTCCGGGGATCCGAACACTGAAGCTTTCTTT. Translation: CASSLPSGDPNTEAFF.

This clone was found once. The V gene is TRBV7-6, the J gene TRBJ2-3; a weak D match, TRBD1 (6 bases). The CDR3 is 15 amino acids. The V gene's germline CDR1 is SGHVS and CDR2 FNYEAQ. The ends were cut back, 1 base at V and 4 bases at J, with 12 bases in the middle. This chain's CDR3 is CASSLDGGIADTQYF. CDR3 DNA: TGTGCCAGCAGCTTAGATGGGGGCATAGCAGATACGCAGTATTTT. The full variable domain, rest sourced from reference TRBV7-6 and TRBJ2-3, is GAGVSQSPRYKVTKRGQDVALRCDPISGHVSLYWYRQALGQGPEFLTYFNYEAQQDKSGLPNDRFSAERPEGSISTLTIQRTEQRDSAMYRCASSLDGGIADTQYFGPGTRLTVL.

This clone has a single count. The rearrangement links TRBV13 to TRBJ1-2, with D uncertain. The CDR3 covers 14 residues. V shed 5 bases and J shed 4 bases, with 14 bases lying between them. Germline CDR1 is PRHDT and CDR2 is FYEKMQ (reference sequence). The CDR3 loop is CASSVVVERYGYTF. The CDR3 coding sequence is TGTGCCAGCAGCGTCGTGGTGGAGCGCTATGGCTACACCTTC.

CDR3 DNA: TGTGCCAGCAGCTTAGGGCTAGACGGGGGATACAATGAGCAGTTCTTC. Its protein is CASSLGLDGGYNEQFF. V is TRBV7-2 and J is TRBJ2-1, with D possibly TRBD2 on 6 matching bases. The V gene's germline CDR1 is SGHTA and CDR2 FQGNSA. Between the trimmed V and J ends, which lost 1 base and 4 bases, there was a span of 14 bases. This CDR3 spans 16 amino acids.

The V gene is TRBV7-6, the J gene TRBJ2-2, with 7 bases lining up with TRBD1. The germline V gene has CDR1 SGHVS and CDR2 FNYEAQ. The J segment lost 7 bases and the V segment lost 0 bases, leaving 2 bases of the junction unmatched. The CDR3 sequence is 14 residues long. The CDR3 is CASSLAGGGGELFF. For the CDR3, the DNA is TGTGCCAGCAGCTTAGCAGGGGGCGGCGGGGAGCTGTTTTTT. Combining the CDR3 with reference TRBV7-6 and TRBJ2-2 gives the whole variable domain GAGVSQSPRYKVTKRGQDVALRCDPISGHVSLYWYRQALGQGPEFLTYFNYEAQQDKSGLPNDRFSAERPEGSISTLTIQRTEQRDSAMYRCASSLAGGGGELFFGEGSRLTVL.

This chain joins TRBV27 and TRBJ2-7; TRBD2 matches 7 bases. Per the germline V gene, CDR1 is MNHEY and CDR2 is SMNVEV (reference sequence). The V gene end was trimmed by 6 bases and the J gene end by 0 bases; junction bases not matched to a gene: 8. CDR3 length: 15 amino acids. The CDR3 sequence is CASSLLGGISYEQYF. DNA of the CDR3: TGTGCCAGCAGCCTCCTGGGGGGGATCTCCTACGAGCAGTACTTC.

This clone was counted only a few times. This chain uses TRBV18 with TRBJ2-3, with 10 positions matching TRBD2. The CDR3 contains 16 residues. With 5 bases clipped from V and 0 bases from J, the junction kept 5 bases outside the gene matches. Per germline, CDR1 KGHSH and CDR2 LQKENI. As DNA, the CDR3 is TGTGCCAGCTCAAGGCTAGCGGGGGAAAGCACAGATACGCAGTATTTT. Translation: CASSRLAGESTDTQYF.

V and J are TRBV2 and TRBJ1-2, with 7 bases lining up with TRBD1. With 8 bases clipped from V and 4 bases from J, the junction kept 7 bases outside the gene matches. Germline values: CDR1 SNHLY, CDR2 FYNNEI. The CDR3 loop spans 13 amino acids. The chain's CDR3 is CASDRALTYGYTF. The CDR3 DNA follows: TGTGCCAGCGACAGGGCCTTAACCTATGGCTACACCTTC. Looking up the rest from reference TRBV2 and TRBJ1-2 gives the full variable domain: EPEVTQTPSHQVTQMGQEVILRCVPISNHLYFYWYRQILGQKVEFLVSFYNNEISEKSEIFDDQFSVERPDGSNFTLKIRSTKLEDSAMYFCASDRALTYGYTFGSGTRLTVV.

The CDR3 DNA follows: TGTGCCAGTACTCCCGGTGGTTATGAAGCTTTCTTT. Protein sequence: CASTPGGYEAFF. This chain connects TRBV19 to TRBJ1-1; D unresolved. CDR3 length equals 12 residues. V lost 7 bases to trimming and J lost 7 bases, with 13 bases between them. Germline loops: CDR1 LNHDA, CDR2 SQIVND (reference sequence).

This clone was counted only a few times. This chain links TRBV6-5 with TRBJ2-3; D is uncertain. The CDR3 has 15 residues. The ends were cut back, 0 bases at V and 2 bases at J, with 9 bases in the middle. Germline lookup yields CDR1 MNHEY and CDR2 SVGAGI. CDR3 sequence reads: CASSYSRPSTDTQYF. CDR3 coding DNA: TGTGCCAGCAGTTACTCGAGGCCTTCCACAGATACGCAGTATTTT.

The chain's CDR3 is CASSQEILGQGETQYF. The CDR3 DNA sequence: TGTGCCAGCAGCCAAGAGATCCTAGGCCAGGGCGAGACCCAGTACTTC. The chain has TRBV4-2 and TRBJ2-5, with D possibly being TRBD1 (5 bases). The V and J ends lost 0 bases and 5 bases respectively, with 16 bases between them. The germline V gene has CDR1 LGHNA and CDR2 YNFKEQ. The CDR3 sequence is 16 residues long.

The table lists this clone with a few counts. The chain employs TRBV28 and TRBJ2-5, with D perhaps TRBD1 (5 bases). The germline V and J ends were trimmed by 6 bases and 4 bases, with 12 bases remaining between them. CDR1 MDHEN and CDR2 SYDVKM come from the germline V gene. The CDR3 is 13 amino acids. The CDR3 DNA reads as TGTGCCAGCAGAACAGGCCAGGGAGAGACCCAGTACTTC. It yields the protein CASRTGQGETQYF.

CDR3 sequence: CASSLAVGGLEGYTF. The CDR3 nucleotides are TGTGCCAGCAGCTTGGCCGTTGGGGGACTAGAGGGCTACACCTTC. The rearrangement joins TRBV5-8 to TRBJ1-2; D possibly corresponds to TRBD1 (5 bases). The germline V gene has CDR1 SGHTS and CDR2 YDEGEE. There are 15 residues in the CDR3. Trimming shortened V by 0 bases and J by 8 bases, and 17 bases separated the two germline ends. Full variable domain (rest looked up from reference TRBV5-8 and TRBJ1-2): EAGVTQSPTHLIKTRGQQATLRCSPISGHTSVYWYQQALGLGLQFLLWYDEGEERNRGNFPPRFSGRQFPNYSSELNVNALELEDSALYLCASSLAVGGLEGYTFGSGTRLTVV.